The clone carrying this T cell receptor beta chain was counted a few times. Assay: immunoSEQ multiplex PCR; the TCRdb copy retains only in-frame clones and omits some. This table has just under 75,000 clones, more than 75% appearing once. This CDR3 comprises 16 residues. The germline V gene encodes CDR1 KGHSH and CDR2 LQKENI. Losses at the gene ends were 2 bases for V and 0 bases for J; bases not matched to a gene: 3. This sample is part of a study of control samples from healthy donors and cancer patients. Sequences were obtained from blood. The genes are TRBV18 and TRBJ2-2, with TRBD2 matching 7 bases. This TCR came from a woman aged 50 to 60 in good health. The CDR3 nucleotides read TGTGCCAGCTCACCAAATCTAGCGGCGAACACCGGGGAGCTGTTTTTT. It is translated as CASSPNLAANTGELFF.